A single sample is the source of the 30 T cell receptor beta chains below, sequenced in a study of early T cells in non-severe SARS-CoV-2 infection. MiXCR, run by TCRdb on the 5' RACE reads, gives a single entry per CDR3 protein. Of approximately 19,000 distinct CDR3 sequences in the sample, roughly 6.1% were seen once. The material sequenced was whole blood. All receptors derive from an adult who was a healthcare worker with PCR-confirmed SARS-CoV-2 infection or an uninfected control (not recorded which).

This clonotype was seen ten or more times. The genes are TRBV3-1 and TRBJ2-2; D may be TRBD1 (5 bases). Germline V gives CDR1 LGHDT, CDR2 YNNKEL (reference sequence). The CDR3 runs 15 residues. Trimming pared 4 bases from V and 4 bases from J, leaving 13 bases between. The CDR3 sequence: CASSRHSRATGELFF. The CDR3 bases are TGTGCCAGCAGCCGCCACTCCAGGGCCACCGGGGAGCTGTTTTTT. Looking up the rest from reference TRBV3-1 and TRBJ2-2 gives the full variable domain: DTAVSQTPKYLVTQMGNDKSIKCEQNLGHDTMYWYKQDSKKFLKIMFSYNNKELIINETVPNRFSPKSPDKAHLNLHINSLELGDSAVYFCASSRHSRATGELFFGEGSRLTVL.

This clonotype came up many times. This chain links TRBV29-1 with TRBJ2-1; 10 bases map to TRBD1. Germline CDR1 and CDR2: SQVTM and ANQGSEA. The CDR3 covers 13 residues. Losses at the gene ends were 7 bases for V and 3 bases for J; bases not matched to a gene: 3. This CDR3 is CSDRDRGYNEQFF. The CDR3 bases are TGCAGCGACCGGGACAGGGGCTACAATGAGCAGTTCTTC.

This clonotype showed up many times. This chain uses TRBV27 with TRBJ2-3; TRBD1 aligns across 8 bases. The CDR3 totals 14 residues. The germline CDR1 and CDR2 sequences are MNHEY and SMNVEV (reference sequence). J gave up 3 bases and V 6 bases, and 5 bases lay outside the gene matches. CDR3 DNA sequence: TGTGCCAGCAGGACAGGGGTGGTAACAGATACGCAGTATTTT. Its protein product is CASRTGVVTDTQYF.

The genes are TRBV29-1 and TRBJ2-5; D is uncertain. Trimming removed 3 bases from V and 2 bases from J, with 7 bases in between. The germline V gene encodes CDR1 SQVTM and CDR2 ANQGSEA. The CDR3 spans 12 residues. The CDR3 loop reads CSVDATQETQYF. The CDR3 nucleotides are TGCAGCGTTGATGCCACACAAGAGACCCAGTACTTC.

This clonotype was observed many times. The V and J genes are TRBV28 and TRBJ1-1; TRBD1 matches 9 bases. The V segment lost 2 bases and the J segment 3 bases; nucleotides outside the gene matches: 7. Per the germline V gene, CDR1 is MDHEN and CDR2 is SYDVKM. CDR3 length: 16 amino acids. DNA for the CDR3: TGTGCCAGCAGTTTACCCTCCGGGACAGGGTACACTGAAGCTTTCTTT. This sequence encodes CASSLPSGTGYTEAFF.

This clonotype occurred many times. This chain uses TRBV6-7 with TRBJ2-1; D is unclear. TRBV6-7 falls under the ORF class, with uncertain function. CDR3 length: 17 residues. V was shortened by 5 bases and J by 4 bases, with 21 bases between the two germline ends. This chain's CDR3 is CASSEGKFQSHYNEQFF. CDR3 in DNA: TGTGCCAGCAGTGAAGGGAAGTTCCAGTCCCATTACAATGAGCAGTTCTTC.

This clonotype was detected only a few times. The chain joins TRBV30 to TRBJ2-1, with a possible D match to TRBD1 (6 bases). V lost 2 bases to trimming and J lost 4 bases, with 12 bases between them. Germline lookup yields CDR1 GTSNPN and CDR2 SVGIG (reference sequence). This CDR3 is 14 amino acids long. The CDR3 nucleotides read TGTGCCTGGAGTCTCGGCAGGGGTTACAATGAGCAGTTCTTC. Its translation is CAWSLGRGYNEQFF.

At least ten counts were recorded for this clonotype. The genes are TRBV6-6 and TRBJ1-3; a weak D match, TRBD1 (5 bases). This CDR3 is 16 amino acids long. Germline V lookup: CDR1 MNHNY, CDR2 SVGAGI (reference sequence). The germline V and J ends were trimmed by 7 bases and 2 bases, with 18 bases remaining between them. DNA for the CDR3: TGTGCCAGCACTCACAAATTGAGGGACCCTGGAAACACCATATATTTT. Its translation: CASTHKLRDPGNTIYF.

This clonotype came up many times. This rearrangement joins TRBV12-3 or TRBV12-4 to TRBJ2-2; 7 bases map to TRBD1. The CDR3 is 17 residues long. Trimming cost V 5 bases and J 6 bases; bases outside gene matches: 15. CDR3 sequence (DNA): TGTGCCAGCAGTCCCGAGATGACAGGGATTGGCGCCGGGGAGCTGTTTTTT. Translated: CASSPEMTGIGAGELFF.

By share of the sample, this clonotype is medium-sized (0.01 to 0.1%). One end of the junction does not line up with germline, which may come from a read error. This chain links TRBV7-9 with TRBJ2-7; D might be TRBD2 (7 bases). Germline loops: CDR1 SEHNR, CDR2 FQNEAQ (reference sequence). The CDR3 is 14 amino acids. This CDR3 reads CASGLEGGFSEQYF. The CDR3 DNA is TGTGCCAGCGGCTTAGAGGGGGGGTTCAGCGAGCAGTACTTC.

The chain has TRBV4-2 and TRBJ1-5, with 9 positions matching TRBD1. There are 15 residues in the CDR3. Germline CDR1 is LGHNA and CDR2 is YNFKEQ. V shed 3 bases, J shed 4 bases, and the junction held 4 bases outside the gene matches. In DNA form, the CDR3 reads TGTGCCAGCAGCCACCTACAGGGGGCAAATCAGCCCCAGCATTTT. It encodes CASSHLQGANQPQHF.

This clonotype came up a few times. This chain links TRBV24-1 with TRBJ2-1; 16 bases agree with TRBD2. Germline values: CDR1 KGHDR, CDR2 SFDVKD. CDR3 length equals 20 residues. The ends lost 2 bases at V and 2 bases at J; junction bases unmatched: 8. Here the CDR3 reads CATSDSDPGLAGGPYNEQFF. The CDR3 nucleotides read TGTGCCACCAGTGATTCCGACCCGGGACTAGCGGGAGGGCCCTACAATGAGCAGTTCTTC.

In this sample, this clonotype turned up many times. The V and J genes are TRBV6-1 and TRBJ2-3; the match to TRBD2 covers 7 bases. Germline CDR1 is MNHNS and CDR2 is SASEGT. V was clipped by 0 bases and J by 4 bases; unmatched bases: 10. The CDR3 totals 17 residues. The CDR3 DNA is TGTGCCAGCAGTGAAGCGGTAGCGCGGGAGTTTGCAGATACGCAGTATTTT. Translating it yields CASSEAVAREFADTQYF.

This clonotype was detected ten times or more. This chain joins TRBV5-4 and TRBJ2-2, with TRBD1 matching 9 bases. J was trimmed by 6 bases and V by 4 bases; bases with no gene match: 10. Germline assignment: CDR1 SGHNT and CDR2 YYREEE (reference sequence). The CDR3 consists of 16 residues. The CDR3 DNA reads TGTGCCAGCAGCCCTTGGGGACAGGGTGTCTCCGGGGAGCTGTTTTTT. Its translation is CASSPWGQGVSGELFF.

This chain uses TRBV20-1 with TRBJ1-2; 9 bases line up with TRBD1. The CDR3 extends over 13 amino acids. Unmatched junction bases numbered 4, after V lost 5 bases and J lost 3 bases. The germline V gene encodes CDR1 DFQATT and CDR2 SNEGSKA (reference sequence). This CDR3 is CSARTGADYGYTF. CDR3 nucleotide sequence: TGCAGTGCTCGGACAGGGGCCGACTATGGCTACACCTTC.

In this sample, this clonotype turned up many times. The gene calls are TRBV11-1 and TRBJ2-7; weak D call: TRBD2 (6 bases). Trimming removed 3 bases at V and 1 base at J, with 10 bases between. CDR3 length equals 14 residues. CDR1 SGHAT and CDR2 FQDESV come from the germline V gene (reference sequence). The CDR3 nucleotides read TGTGCCAGCAGCTTCACCGGGGGTTCCTACGAGCAGTACTTC. Amino acids: CASSFTGGSYEQYF.

The genes are TRBV28 and TRBJ2-5, with D hard to call. Per the germline V gene, CDR1 is MDHEN and CDR2 is SYDVKM. V was cut by 3 bases and J by 2 bases, with 7 bases left in between. This CDR3 region has 13 residues. The CDR3 sequence is CASSLASQETQYF. CDR3 DNA sequence: TGTGCCAGCAGTTTGGCCAGTCAAGAGACCCAGTACTTC.

This clonotype was picked up many times. The rearrangement joins TRBV11-3 to TRBJ2-1; TRBD2 matches at 7 bases. Trimming took 3 bases from V and 1 from J; bases not matched to a gene: 6. There are 16 residues in the CDR3. The V gene's germline CDR1 is SGHNT and CDR2 YENEEA. The CDR3 reads CASSFRLAESYNEQFF. The CDR3, as DNA: TGTGCCAGCAGCTTTAGGCTAGCGGAATCCTACAATGAGCAGTTCTTC.

This clonotype has at least ten counts. The gene calls are TRBV25-1 and TRBJ2-7; D not resolved. V gave up 3 bases and J gave up 5 bases, with 8 bases separating them. This CDR3 contains 12 residues. CDR1 and CDR2 (germline): MGHDK, SYGVNS. CDR3 in DNA: TGTGCCAGCAGTGAGTGGGCCGACGAGCAGTACTTC. This translates into CASSEWADEQYF.

This clonotype came up many times. The chain joins TRBV7-2 to TRBJ2-3, with D possibly matching TRBD2 (6 bases). V lost 1 base and J 1 base, leaving 9 bases between the germline ends. Germline V gene lookup returns CDR1 SGHTA and CDR2 FQGNSA. The CDR3 totals 15 residues. Here the CDR3 reads CASSLVPSGTDTQYF. The CDR3 coding sequence is TGTGCCAGCAGCTTAGTCCCTAGCGGCACAGATACGCAGTATTTT.

This clonotype counts as medium-sized. The genes are TRBV19 and TRBJ2-1; 7 bases are shared with TRBD2. This CDR3 is 15 amino acids long. V dropped 5 bases and J dropped 2; count of bases not matched to a gene: 6. CDR1 LNHDA and CDR2 SQIVND come from the germline V gene (reference sequence). CDR3 nucleotide sequence: TGTGCCAGTAGTGCGTCTAGCGGACCCTACAATGAGCAGTTCTTC. It yields the protein CASSASSGPYNEQFF.

This clonotype was seen repeatedly, ten times or more. This rearrangement joins TRBV29-1 to TRBJ1-1; maybe TRBD1 (5 bases). Trimming cost V 2 bases and J 1 base, with 14 bases left between them. The CDR3 is 15 residues long. Germline CDR1 and CDR2: SQVTM and ANQGSEA. CDR3 coding DNA: TGCAGCGTTGAATTCAGGGAACGTCCGAACACTGAAGCTTTCTTT. As protein: CSVEFRERPNTEAFF.

The table lists this clonotype with many counts. This chain connects TRBV12-2 to TRBJ2-1; TRBD1 reflects the table's D call only, with no check against the DNA. TRBV12-2 is listed as a pseudogene. The CDR3 loop spans 15 amino acids. In DNA form, the CDR3 reads TGTGCAAGTCGCCCAATGAACAGGGCAGACAATGAGCAGTTCTTC. Translating gives CASRPMNRADNEQFF.

In its sample, this clonotype was seen many times. This chain uses TRBV7-3 with TRBJ2-7; D is unresolved. V was trimmed by 2 bases and J by 3 bases, leaving 11 bases between them. This CDR3 comprises 14 residues. CDR1 and CDR2 (germline): SGHTA, FQGTGA. The CDR3 nucleotides are TGTGCCAGCAGCTTACTCCCGGAAGACTACGAGCAGTACTTC. As protein: CASSLLPEDYEQYF. Using reference TRBV7-3 and TRBJ2-7 for the parts outside the CDR3, the full variable domain is GAGVSQTPSNKVTEKGKYVELRCDPISGHTALYWYRQSLGQGPEFLIYFQGTGAADDSGLPNDRFFAVRPEGSVSTLKIQRTERGDSAVYLCASSLLPEDYEQYFGPGTRLTVT.

This clonotype has at least ten counts. V is TRBV19 and J is TRBJ2-7; D might be TRBD1 (5 bases). The CDR3 covers 14 residues. The ends were cut back, 2 bases at V and 5 bases at J, with 13 bases in the middle. Germline loops: CDR1 LNHDA, CDR2 SQIVND (reference sequence). The CDR3 region has the DNA TGTGCCAGTAGTATATCCAGGGCGGCGAACGAGCAGTACTTC. Translation gives CASSISRAANEQYF. Combining the CDR3 with reference TRBV19 and TRBJ2-7 gives the whole variable domain DGGITQSPKYLFRKEGQNVTLSCEQNLNHDAMYWYRQDPGQGLRLIYYSQIVNDFQKGDIAEGYSVSREKKESFPLTVTSAQKNPTAFYLCASSISRAANEQYFGPGTRLTVT.

This clonotype was counted many times. The V gene is TRBV27, the J gene TRBJ1-4, with 7 positions matching TRBD1. Germline-derived CDR1 and CDR2 are MNHEY and SMNVEV (reference sequence). The CDR3 spans 13 residues. V lost 6 bases and J lost 6; bases outside the gene matches: 4. Written as DNA, the CDR3 is TGTGCCAGCAGGAACACAGGGGATGAAAAACTGTTTTTT. This translates into CASRNTGDEKLFF.

Many counts were recorded for this clonotype. This chain joins TRBV30 and TRBJ2-7, with 8 bases lining up with TRBD2. The ends lost 8 bases at V and 7 bases at J; junction bases unmatched: 10. The CDR3 is 12 amino acids. Germline CDR1 and CDR2: GTSNPN and SVGIG (reference sequence). This CDR3 is CALGTRRWEQYF. In nucleotides, the CDR3 is TGTGCCCTCGGGACTAGGCGGTGGGAGCAGTACTTC.

This clonotype came up many times. The rearrangement links TRBV29-1 to TRBJ1-2; D is perhaps TRBD1 (5 bases). Trimming shortened V by 3 bases and J by 13 bases, and 24 bases separated the two germline ends. The V gene's germline CDR1 is SQVTM and CDR2 ANQGSEA. There are 14 residues in the CDR3. The DNA for the CDR3 is TGCAGCGTTGATTATCCCCAACGGGGGGGTCGTGTCACCTTC. Protein sequence: CSVDYPQRGGRVTF.

This clonotype has more than one count but fewer than ten. This chain joins TRBV5-1 and TRBJ1-2; D ambiguous. CDR1 and CDR2 (germline): SGHRS, YFSETQ. V was clipped by 3 bases and J by 7 bases, with 16 bases between them. CDR3 length: 14 residues. CDR3 residues: CASSSLPDWTGYTF. The CDR3 region has the DNA TGCGCCAGCAGCTCCTTACCGGACTGGACTGGCTACACCTTC.

This clonotype is medium-sized within its sample. Here the CDR3 reads CASSGEWGKTEAFF. In DNA, the CDR3 is TGTGCCAGCAGTGGGGAGTGGGGGAAAACTGAAGCTTTCTTT. The chain couples TRBV6-1 to TRBJ1-1; possible D gene TRBD1, 5 bases. CDR1 and CDR2 (germline): MNHNS, SASEGT. The CDR3 covers 14 residues. V lost 4 bases to trimming and J lost 5 bases, with 14 bases between them.